The clone carrying this TCR beta chain showed up just a few times. Antigen specificity is unknown. There are 13 residues in the CDR3. V trimming: 6 bases; J trimming: 4 bases; junction bases outside the gene matches: 3. CDR1 MNHNS and CDR2 SASEGT come from the germline V gene. These data originate in a study of identical twins. Study-level findings and limits: While abundant cord blood beta clonotypes carried fewer insertions, memory repertoires showed no such pattern.

TCRdb passed the 5' RACE reads through MiXCR, listing each CDR3 protein once. Of hundreds of thousands of distinct CDR3 sequences listed, roughly 20% are singletons. The sample was also reused in another study, on T cells expressing NK-cell markers. In that study: In sorted CD3+CD56+NKG2C+, CD3+CD56+NKG2C- and CD3+CD56-NKG2C+ T cells, TCR beta repertoires were obtained. The sequencing cohort of eight donors included seven HCMV-seropositive individuals and one seronegative individual.

This receptor was identified in a woman younger than 30 in good health. Sequencing was carried out using PBMCs. The V gene is TRBV6-1, the J gene TRBJ2-3; 8 bases are shared with TRBD1. CDR3 nucleotides: TGTGCCAGCAGCGACAGGGGTGCAGATACGCAGTATTTT. Translating it yields CASSDRGADTQYF.